The 4 T cell receptor beta chains below were found in one sample sequenced in a study of shared clonotypes between healthy human individuals. Libraries were prepared by immunoSEQ multiplex PCR; TCRdb keeps only in-frame clonotypes and omits some of them. The sample lists more than 1,200,000 clones; 98% were seen once. Sequencing was carried out using naive CD4+ T cells sorted from blood. The subset denotes: CD45RA+ positively selected. Receptors originate from a man aged 30 to 39 in good health.

As to this clone: The junction and the germline gene differ at one end; a read error may be behind it. This CDR3 is also generated by other DNA sequences in the sample. This chain links TRBV20-1 with TRBJ2-3; D call uncertain. Germline lookup yields CDR1 DFQATT and CDR2 SNEGSKA (reference sequence). This CDR3 comprises 11 residues. The CDR3 coding sequence is TGCAGTGCAAGAGTTACAGATACGCAGTATTTT. Its protein is CSARVTDTQYF.

The chain is built from TRBV6-1 and TRBJ1-2; maybe TRBD1 (5 bases). The CDR3 covers 13 residues. Germline assignment: CDR1 MNHNS and CDR2 SASEGT. The germline V and J ends were trimmed by 4 bases and 5 bases, with 11 bases remaining between them. CDR3 nucleotide sequence: TGTGCCAGCAGTGTTCGGGGGGATTATGGCTACACCTTC. Encoded protein: CASSVRGDYGYTF.

The chain joins TRBV2 to TRBJ2-5, with 8 nucleotides matching TRBD2. V trimming: 4 bases; J trimming: 1 base; junction bases outside the gene matches: 11. Germline-derived CDR1 and CDR2 are SNHLY and FYNNEI. CDR3 length: 17 amino acids. The DNA of the CDR3 is TGTGCCAGCAGTGGCTTTACGCTAGCGGGTTCCCAAGAGACCCAGTACTTC. Protein: CASSGFTLAGSQETQYF.

The chain is built from TRBV9 and TRBJ1-2; the D gene is possibly TRBD1 (5 bases). Germline V gene sequence: CDR1 SGDLS, CDR2 YYNGEE. The V end was cut by 4 bases, the J end by 2 bases, with 12 bases between. This CDR3 is built from 14 residues. In DNA form, the CDR3 reads TGTGCCAGCAGCCCTATGACAGCGAACTATGGCTACACCTTC. Translating gives CASSPMTANYGYTF.